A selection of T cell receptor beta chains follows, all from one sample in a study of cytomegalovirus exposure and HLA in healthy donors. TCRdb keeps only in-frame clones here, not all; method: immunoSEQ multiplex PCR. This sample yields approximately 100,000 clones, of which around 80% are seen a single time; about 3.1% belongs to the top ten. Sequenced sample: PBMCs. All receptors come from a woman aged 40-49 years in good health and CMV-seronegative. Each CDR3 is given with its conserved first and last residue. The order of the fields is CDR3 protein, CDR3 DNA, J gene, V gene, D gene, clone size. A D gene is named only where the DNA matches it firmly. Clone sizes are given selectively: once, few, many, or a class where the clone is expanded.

CDR3aa: CASSSYRDPAYEQYF
CDR3nt: TGTGCCAGCAGCTCTTACAGGGACCCAGCCTACGAGCAGTACTTC
j_gene: TRBJ2-7
v_gene: TRBV7-2
d_gene: NA
abundance: NA

CDR3aa: CASSLYMGQLNTEAFF
CDR3nt: TGTGCCAGCAGCTTATATATGGGACAGCTGAACACTGAAGCTTTCTTT
j_gene: TRBJ1-1
v_gene: TRBV7-2
d_gene: TRBD1
abundance: few

CDR3aa: CASSLAGGYNEQFF
CDR3nt: TGTGCCAGCAGCCTAGCGGGAGGCTACAATGAGCAGTTCTTC
j_gene: TRBJ2-1
v_gene: TRBV28
d_gene: TRBD2
abundance: NA

CDR3aa: CASSRGTSGGGDEQFF
CDR3nt: TGTGCCAGCAGCAGAGGGACTAGCGGGGGTGGCGATGAGCAGTTCTTC
j_gene: TRBJ2-1
v_gene: TRBV9
d_gene: TRBD2
abundance: NA

CDR3aa: CAISGRYNEQFF
CDR3nt: TGTGCCATTTCCGGGAGGTACAATGAGCAGTTCTTC
j_gene: TRBJ2-1
v_gene: TRBV28
d_gene: TRBD2
abundance: NA

CDR3aa: CASSFGGVGDGELFF
CDR3nt: TGTGCCAGCAGTTTCGGGGGAGTAGGGGACGGGGAGCTGTTTTTT
j_gene: TRBJ2-2
v_gene: TRBV27
d_gene: NA
abundance: NA

CDR3aa: CASRQRAGGSGYTF
CDR3nt: TGTGCCAGCAGGCAAAGGGCAGGGGGAAGTGGCTACACCTTC
j_gene: TRBJ1-2
v_gene: TRBV6-1
d_gene: TRBD1
abundance: NA

CDR3aa: CASSLEGASNQPQHF
CDR3nt: TGCGCCAGCAGCTTGGAGGGGGCAAGCAATCAGCCCCAGCATTTT
j_gene: TRBJ1-5
v_gene: TRBV5-1
d_gene: TRBD1
abundance: NA

CDR3aa: CASSLTLPGTYGYTF
CDR3nt: TGTGCCAGCAGCCTAACTCTACCCGGGACTTATGGCTACACCTTC
j_gene: TRBJ1-2
v_gene: TRBV9
d_gene: NA
abundance: NA

CDR3aa: CSVAGAEQYF
CDR3nt: TGCAGCGTTGCTGGGGCCGAGCAGTACTTC
j_gene: TRBJ2-7
v_gene: TRBV29-1
d_gene: NA
abundance: NA

CDR3aa: CASIDREGSTEAFF
CDR3nt: TGCGCCAGCATCGACAGGGAAGGGTCCACTGAAGCTTTCTTT
j_gene: TRBJ1-1
v_gene: TRBV5-1
d_gene: TRBD1
abundance: NA

CDR3aa: CASSLAPSGSGYEQYF
CDR3nt: TGTGCCAGCAGCTTAGCTCCTAGCGGGAGTGGATACGAGCAGTACTTC
j_gene: TRBJ2-7
v_gene: TRBV11-2
d_gene: TRBD2
abundance: NA

CDR3aa: CASRSRGDTGELFF
CDR3nt: TGTGCCAGCAGGTCGCGGGGGGACACCGGGGAGCTGTTTTTT
j_gene: TRBJ2-2
v_gene: TRBV13
d_gene: TRBD2
abundance: NA

CDR3aa: CASSLAGGPATGELFF
CDR3nt: TGTGCCAGCAGCTTAGCGGGAGGGCCTGCCACCGGGGAGCTGTTTTTT
j_gene: TRBJ2-2
v_gene: TRBV11-3
d_gene: TRBD2
abundance: few

CDR3aa: CASGYSSTDTQYF
CDR3nt: TGTGCCAGCGGTTACAGTAGCACAGATACGCAGTATTTT
j_gene: TRBJ2-3
v_gene: TRBV9
d_gene: NA
abundance: NA

CDR3aa: CASSYRGGWQPQHF
CDR3nt: TGTGCCAGCAGTTATAGGGGGGGTTGGCAGCCCCAGCATTTT
j_gene: TRBJ1-5
v_gene: TRBV6-5
d_gene: NA
abundance: NA

CDR3aa: CASSEAGVSYNEQFF
CDR3nt: TGCGCCAGCAGTGAGGCGGGAGTCTCCTACAATGAGCAGTTCTTC
j_gene: TRBJ2-1
v_gene: TRBV10-1
d_gene: TRBD2
abundance: NA

CDR3aa: CAWDRVETQYF
CDR3nt: TGTGCCTGGGACAGGGTGGAGACCCAGTACTTC
j_gene: TRBJ2-5
v_gene: TRBV30
d_gene: TRBD1
abundance: once

CDR3aa: CASSLGGGVETQYF
CDR3nt: TGTGCCAGCAGCTTAGGGGGGGGTGTCGAGACCCAGTACTTC
j_gene: TRBJ2-5
v_gene: TRBV7-2
d_gene: TRBD2
abundance: NA

CDR3aa: CASSRSPAASYGYTF
CDR3nt: TGTGCCAGCAGCCGCTCCCCGGCGGCGAGCTATGGCTACACCTTC
j_gene: TRBJ1-2
v_gene: TRBV7-2
d_gene: NA
abundance: NA

CDR3aa: CASSQGLAQNTGELFF
CDR3nt: TGCGCCAGCAGCCAAGGACTAGCGCAGAACACCGGGGAGCTGTTTTTT
j_gene: TRBJ2-2
v_gene: TRBV4-1
d_gene: TRBD2
abundance: NA

CDR3aa: CASSLDRARTVGIQYF
CDR3nt: TGTGCCAGCAGCTTGGACAGGGCCCGAACAGTAGGCATTCAGTACTTC
j_gene: TRBJ2-4
v_gene: TRBV5-4
d_gene: NA
abundance: few

CDR3aa: CATSSSLNEQFF
CDR3nt: TGTGCCACCAGCAGTTCCCTGAATGAGCAGTTCTTC
j_gene: TRBJ2-1
v_gene: TRBV15
d_gene: NA
abundance: NA

CDR3aa: CASSIGRVENQPQHF
CDR3nt: TGTGCCAGTAGTATTGGCAGGGTCGAAAATCAGCCCCAGCATTTT
j_gene: TRBJ1-5
v_gene: TRBV19
d_gene: NA
abundance: NA

CDR3aa: CSGGTEGEQYF
CDR3nt: TGCAGCGGGGGGACAGAGGGCGAGCAGTACTTC
j_gene: TRBJ2-7
v_gene: TRBV29-1
d_gene: TRBD1
abundance: few

CDR3aa: CASSQGNEQFF
CDR3nt: TGTGCCAGCAGCCAGGGGAATGAGCAGTTCTTC
j_gene: TRBJ2-1
v_gene: TRBV6-5
d_gene: NA
abundance: NA

CDR3aa: CASSLRLLAHEQYF
CDR3nt: TGTGCCAGCAGCTTGCGTCTACTAGCGCACGAGCAGTACTTC
j_gene: TRBJ2-7
v_gene: TRBV5-6
d_gene: TRBD2
abundance: NA

CDR3aa: CASSYEGLGEQYF
CDR3nt: TGTGCCAGCAGTTACGAGGGACTGGGGGAGCAGTACTTC
j_gene: TRBJ2-7
v_gene: TRBV6-5
d_gene: NA
abundance: NA

CDR3aa: CASSKTTGEDSPLHF
CDR3nt: TGCGCCAGCAGCAAGACGACAGGGGAGGATTCACCCCTCCACTTT
j_gene: TRBJ1-6
v_gene: TRBV5-1
d_gene: TRBD1
abundance: NA

CDR3aa: CASSAPGQGNTEAFF
CDR3nt: TGTGCCAGCAGTGCACCGGGACAGGGGAACACTGAAGCTTTCTTT
j_gene: TRBJ1-1
v_gene: TRBV7-9
d_gene: TRBD1
abundance: few

CDR3aa: CASSTSTGGEGYEKLFF
CDR3nt: TGTGCCAGCAGTACTTCTACAGGGGGCGAAGGGTATGAAAAACTGTTTTTT
j_gene: TRBJ1-4
v_gene: TRBV27
d_gene: TRBD1
abundance: NA

CDR3aa: CASSYTTGDNSPLHF
CDR3nt: TGTGCCAGCAGTTACACGACAGGGGATAATTCACCCCTCCACTTT
j_gene: TRBJ1-6
v_gene: TRBV6-5
d_gene: TRBD1
abundance: NA

CDR3aa: CASSPVAGGPGNEQFF
CDR3nt: TGTGCCAGCAGTCCCGTAGCGGGAGGGCCGGGGAATGAGCAGTTCTTC
j_gene: TRBJ2-1
v_gene: TRBV28
d_gene: TRBD2
abundance: NA

CDR3aa: CASTDTGELFF
CDR3nt: TGTGCCAGCACCGACACCGGGGAGCTGTTTTTT
j_gene: TRBJ2-2
v_gene: TRBV7-6
d_gene: NA
abundance: few

CDR3aa: CASSQAPFAGGEREQFF
CDR3nt: TGTGCCAGCAGCCAAGCCCCCTTCGCGGGAGGGGAGCGAGAGCAGTTCTTC
j_gene: TRBJ2-1
v_gene: TRBV7-9
d_gene: TRBD2
abundance: NA

CDR3aa: CASSQLGVDEQYF
CDR3nt: TGTGCCAGCAGTCAACTCGGGGTAGACGAGCAGTACTTC
j_gene: TRBJ2-7
v_gene: TRBV28
d_gene: NA
abundance: NA

CDR3aa: CAWSVPRGEYRNNQETQYF
CDR3nt: TGTGCCTGGAGTGTCCCACGGGGGGAGTACCGAAATAATCAAGAGACCCAGTACTTC
j_gene: TRBJ2-5
v_gene: TRBV30
d_gene: TRBD2
abundance: NA

CDR3aa: CASSALTSGQETQYF
CDR3nt: TGTGCCAGTAGTGCCCTGACTAGCGGCCAAGAGACCCAGTACTTC
j_gene: TRBJ2-5
v_gene: TRBV19
d_gene: TRBD2
abundance: NA

CDR3aa: CASSKSRNRLRKQYF
CDR3nt: TGTGCCAGCAGCAAATCTCGAAACAGGTTGAGGAAGCAGTACTTC
j_gene: TRBJ2-7
v_gene: TRBV21-1
d_gene: NA
abundance: NA

CDR3aa: CASSLVSAGANQETQYF
CDR3nt: TGCGCCAGCAGCTTGGTATCGGCGGGAGCCAACCAAGAGACCCAGTACTTC
j_gene: TRBJ2-5
v_gene: TRBV5-1
d_gene: TRBD2
abundance: NA

CDR3aa: CSVEGWGRQNYGYTF
CDR3nt: TGCAGCGTTGAAGGTTGGGGGCGACAGAACTATGGCTACACCTTC
j_gene: TRBJ1-2
v_gene: TRBV29-1
d_gene: NA
abundance: NA

CDR3aa: CASSQDRVGKLFF
CDR3nt: TGCGCCAGCAGCCAAGACAGGGTCGGGAAACTGTTTTTT
j_gene: TRBJ1-4
v_gene: TRBV4-3
d_gene: NA
abundance: once

CDR3aa: CASSLEQSRGYQETQYF
CDR3nt: TGTGCCAGCAGCTTAGAACAATCCAGGGGGTACCAAGAGACCCAGTACTTC
j_gene: TRBJ2-5
v_gene: TRBV11-2
d_gene: TRBD1
abundance: NA

CDR3aa: CSSSLGGIMNTEAFF
CDR3nt: TGTTCCAGCAGCTTGGGGGGTATTATGAACACTGAAGCTTTCTTT
j_gene: TRBJ1-1
v_gene: TRBV7-9
d_gene: NA
abundance: NA

CDR3aa: CSSSYETGNTEAFF
CDR3nt: TGTTCCAGCAGCTATGAGACGGGGAACACTGAAGCTTTCTTT
j_gene: TRBJ1-1
v_gene: TRBV7-9
d_gene: NA
abundance: NA

CDR3aa: CASSYIRGASTEAFF
CDR3nt: TGTGCCAGCAGCTATATTCGGGGGGCTAGCACTGAAGCTTTCTTT
j_gene: TRBJ1-1
v_gene: TRBV5-5
d_gene: NA
abundance: NA

CDR3aa: CASSYNPGAYNEQFF
CDR3nt: TGTGCCAGCAGTTACAATCCGGGGGCCTACAATGAGCAGTTCTTC
j_gene: TRBJ2-1
v_gene: TRBV6-6
d_gene: NA
abundance: NA

CDR3aa: CASSLAAQGAFFYEQYF
CDR3nt: TGTGCCAGCAGCTTGGCCGCTCAGGGGGCTTTTTTCTACGAGCAGTACTTC
j_gene: TRBJ2-7
v_gene: TRBV5-6
d_gene: TRBD1
abundance: NA

CDR3aa: CASSPGQLQTQYF
CDR3nt: TGTGCCAGCAGCCCCGGACAGTTGCAGACCCAGTACTTC
j_gene: TRBJ2-5
v_gene: TRBV7-7
d_gene: NA
abundance: once

CDR3aa: CASSSDPRGGRGYTF
CDR3nt: TGCGCCAGCAGCTCGGATCCCCGTGGAGGGAGAGGCTACACCTTC
j_gene: TRBJ1-2
v_gene: TRBV5-1
d_gene: NA
abundance: NA

CDR3aa: CASSPRQGPEAFF
CDR3nt: TGTGCCAGCAGCCCAAGACAGGGGCCAGAAGCTTTCTTT
j_gene: TRBJ1-1
v_gene: TRBV7-9
d_gene: TRBD1
abundance: NA

CDR3aa: CASSQGLAENTGELFF
CDR3nt: TGCGCCAGCAGCCAAGGACTAGCGGAGAACACCGGGGAGCTGTTTTTT
j_gene: TRBJ2-2
v_gene: TRBV4-3
d_gene: TRBD2
abundance: few